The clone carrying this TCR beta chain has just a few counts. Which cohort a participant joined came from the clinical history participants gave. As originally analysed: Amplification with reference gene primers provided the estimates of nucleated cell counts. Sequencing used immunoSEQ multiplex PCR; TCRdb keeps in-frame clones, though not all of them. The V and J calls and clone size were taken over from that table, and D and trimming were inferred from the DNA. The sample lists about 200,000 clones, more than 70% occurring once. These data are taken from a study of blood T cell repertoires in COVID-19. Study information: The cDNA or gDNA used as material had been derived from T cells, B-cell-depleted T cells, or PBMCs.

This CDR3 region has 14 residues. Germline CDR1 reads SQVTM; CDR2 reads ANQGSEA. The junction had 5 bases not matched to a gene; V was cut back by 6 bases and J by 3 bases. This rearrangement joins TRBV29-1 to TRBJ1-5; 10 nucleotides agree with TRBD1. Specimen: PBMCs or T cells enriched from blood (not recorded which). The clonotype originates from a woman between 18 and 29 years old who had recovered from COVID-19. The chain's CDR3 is CSVGDRGPNQPQHF. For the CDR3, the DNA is TGCAGCGTAGGTGACAGGGGGCCCAATCAGCCCCAGCATTTT.